The 29 T cell receptor beta chains below come from one sample, sequenced in a study of T cell responses to AZD1222 COVID-19 vaccine. Using immunoSEQ multiplex PCR, the repertoire was profiled, and TCRdb retains in-frame clones only, with some absent. This table holds about 270,000 clones, 85% to 95% found once. Sequencing used peripheral blood, obtained 28 days after the second AZD1222 dose. The origin of the receptors is an adult who received the AZD1222 COVID-19 vaccine.

J is TRBJ2-7 and V is TRBV10-2; no firm D call. Trimming cost V 8 bases and J 4 bases, with 15 bases left between them. The V gene's germline CDR1 is WSHSY and CDR2 SAAADI. The CDR3 spans 13 residues. CDR3 in amino acids: CASLDENPYEQYF. The CDR3 DNA follows: TGCGCCAGCCTTGACGAAAACCCTTACGAGCAGTACTTC.

The rearrangement uses TRBV5-1 and TRBJ1-5; no clear D. The CDR3 sequence is 13 residues long. Germline-derived CDR1 and CDR2 are SGHRS and YFSETQ. V was trimmed by 1 base and J by 4 bases, leaving 6 bases between them. The CDR3, as DNA: TGCGCCAGCAGCTTGACGGAAAATCAGCCCCAGCATTTT. Amino acid sequence: CASSLTENQPQHF.

This chain uses TRBV9 with TRBJ1-1; D ambiguous. Germline V gene lookup returns CDR1 SGDLS and CDR2 YYNGEE. V was cut by 4 bases and J by 0 bases, with 7 bases left in between. This CDR3 comprises 13 residues. CDR3 sequence: CASSLWLNTEAFF. DNA of the CDR3: TGTGCCAGCAGCCTTTGGTTGAACACTGAAGCTTTCTTT.

This CDR3 is CASSHLGDYEQYF. Written as DNA, the CDR3 is TGTGCCAGCAGCCACCTAGGGGACTACGAGCAGTACTTC. The rearrangement links TRBV14 to TRBJ2-7, with a tentative D call TRBD1 (5 bases). CDR1 and CDR2 from the germline V gene are SGHDN and FVKESK. The CDR3 spans 13 residues. V gave up 3 bases and J gave up 3 bases, with 9 bases separating them.

This chain uses TRBV6-5 with TRBJ1-2; 8 bases match TRBD1. The CDR3 sequence is 14 residues long. The junction had 4 bases not matched to a gene; V was cut back by 6 bases and J by 1 base. CDR1 is MNHEY and CDR2 is SVGAGI in the germline V gene. The CDR3 DNA follows: TGTGCCAGCAGACGACAGGGGCTTAACTATGGCTACACCTTC. It yields the protein CASRRQGLNYGYTF.

The chain is built from TRBV6-6 and TRBJ2-1; D is ambiguous. CDR1 is MNHNY and CDR2 is SVGAGI in the germline V gene (reference sequence). There are 16 residues in the CDR3. V shed 7 bases and J shed 12 bases, with 28 bases lying between them. In DNA, the CDR3 is TGTGCCAGCACCGTCGACTCGTCTCTCCACGCTGACGGGCAGTTCTTC. This translates into CASTVDSSLHADGQFF.

The chain recombines TRBV5-1 with TRBJ2-3; TRBD2 matches at 13 bases. Germline CDR1 reads SGHRS; CDR2 reads YFSETQ. V shed 3 bases, J shed 1 base, and the junction held 8 bases outside the gene matches. The CDR3 runs to 18 residues. In DNA form, the CDR3 reads TGCGCCAGCAGCTCTGATGCCGGGACTAGCGGGGGCACAGATACGCAGTATTTT. Translated: CASSSDAGTSGGTDTQYF.

V gene TRBV6-5 combines with J gene TRBJ1-2; 7 bases align to TRBD1. V shed 7 bases and J 1 base; nucleotides not matched to a gene: 6. The germline CDR1 and CDR2 sequences are MNHEY and SVGAGI. The CDR3 contains 14 residues. This CDR3 is CASIRDSFNYGYTF. The CDR3 nucleotides read TGTGCCAGCATAAGGGACAGCTTTAACTATGGCTACACCTTC.

The chain recombines TRBV12-3 or TRBV12-4 with TRBJ1-1; perhaps TRBD1 as D (5 bases). The CDR3 sequence is 13 residues long. The germline V and J ends were trimmed by 7 bases and 5 bases, with 14 bases remaining between them. CDR3 sequence reads: CASIIGGGTEAFF. DNA for the CDR3: TGTGCCAGCATCATTGGGGGGGGGACTGAAGCTTTCTTT.

The chain is built from TRBV2 and TRBJ2-7; D may be TRBD1 (5 bases). Trimming shortened V by 3 bases and J by 3 bases, and 6 bases separated the two germline ends. CDR1 SNHLY and CDR2 FYNNEI come from the germline V gene. CDR3 length: 12 residues. For the CDR3, the DNA is TGTGCCAGCAGTGACAGGGACTACGAGCAGTACTTC. This translates into CASSDRDYEQYF.

Details on this clone: No DNA is shown, since the ends of the CDR3 on it are uncertain; the CDR3 is the one TCRdb lists. This rearrangement joins TRBV27 to TRBJ2-7. Germline V gene lookup returns CDR1 MNHEY and CDR2 SMNVEV (reference sequence). The CDR3 sequence runs 14 residues, both termini included. CDR3 sequence: CASSRAGPTYEQYF.

This chain links TRBV11-2 with TRBJ2-1; 11 bases align to TRBD2. V gave up 4 bases and J gave up 4 bases; unmatched junction bases: 6. The CDR3 consists of 16 residues. Germline V gene lookup returns CDR1 SGHAT and CDR2 FQNNGV. The CDR3 DNA is TGTGCCAGCAGCTCTTCTAGCGGGAGGAATTACAATGAGCAGTTCTTC. Its translation is CASSSSSGRNYNEQFF.

The genes are TRBV7-8 and TRBJ1-6; TRBD1 matches 7 bases. The CDR3 has 15 amino acids. Germline V lookup: CDR1 SGHVS, CDR2 FQNEAQ. Losses at the gene ends were 1 base for V and 8 bases for J; bases not matched to a gene: 5. Here the CDR3 reads CASSLVGTAYSPLHF. CDR3 bases: TGTGCCAGCAGCTTAGTAGGGACAGCTTATTCACCCCTCCACTTT.

The rearrangement links TRBV7-6 to TRBJ2-7; D ambiguous. V was clipped by 1 base and J by 2 bases, with 15 bases between them. The CDR3 length is 16 residues. CDR1 is SGHVS and CDR2 is FNYEAQ in the germline V gene. CDR3 loop: CASSLEVVGTAYEQYF. The CDR3 DNA follows: TGTGCCAGCAGCTTAGAAGTGGTTGGCACCGCCTACGAGCAGTACTTC.

The chain couples TRBV25-1 to TRBJ2-3; no reliable D call. The CDR3 contains 12 residues. V was shortened by 4 bases and J by 2 bases, with 4 bases between the two germline ends. Germline V gene sequence: CDR1 MGHDK, CDR2 SYGVNS. CDR3 DNA: TGTGCCAGCAGTGGATTCACAGATACGCAGTATTTT. Translation: CASSGFTDTQYF.

The rearrangement uses TRBV5-1 and TRBJ2-2, with a tentative D call TRBD2 (5 bases). Trimming cost V 2 bases and J 7 bases, with 9 bases left between them. Germline V gives CDR1 SGHRS, CDR2 YFSETQ. This CDR3 spans 13 amino acids. CDR3 amino acids: CASSFEGNGELFF. CDR3 DNA sequence: TGCGCCAGCAGCTTTGAGGGTAACGGGGAGCTGTTTTTT. The full variable domain, completed using reference TRBV5-1 and TRBJ2-2, is KAGVTQTPRYLIKTRGQQVTLSCSPISGHRSVSWYQQTPGQGLQFLFEYFSETQRNKGNFPGRFSGRQFSNSRSEMNVSTLELGDSALYLCASSFEGNGELFFGEGSRLTVL.

The J gene is TRBJ2-2, the V gene TRBV3-1 (or the pseudogene TRBV3-2), with 10 bases that match TRBD1. The CDR3 sequence is 17 residues long. Germline V CDR1 and CDR2: LGHDT, YNNKEL (reference sequence). V shed 0 bases, J shed 5 bases, and the junction held 6 bases outside the gene matches. CDR3 sequence (DNA): TGTGCCAGCAGCCAAGATTCTTGGACAGGGGGGACCGGGGAGCTGTTTTTT. Protein: CASSQDSWTGGTGELFF.

The V call is TRBV30, the J call TRBJ1-5; 11 nucleotides match TRBD1. V was clipped by 1 base and J by 7 bases; unmatched bases: 6. The germline gives CDR1 GTSNPN, CDR2 SVGIG (reference sequence). This CDR3 spans 15 amino acids. The CDR3 reads CAWSDPWDRGQPQHF. CDR3 DNA sequence: TGTGCCTGGAGTGACCCATGGGACAGGGGGCAGCCCCAGCATTTT.

V gene TRBV2 combines with J gene TRBJ2-7; D gene uncertain. The V and J ends lost 3 bases and 4 bases respectively, with 7 bases between them. Looked up from germline, CDR1 is SNHLY and CDR2 is FYNNEI. The CDR3 is 12 amino acids. Here the CDR3 reads CASSDENYEQYF. The CDR3 nucleotides read TGTGCCAGCAGTGACGAGAATTACGAGCAGTACTTC.

V is TRBV5-6 and J is TRBJ2-6; 9 bases match TRBD1. J lost 0 bases, V lost 4 bases, and 11 bases had no gene match. Per the germline V gene, CDR1 is SGHDT and CDR2 is YYEEEE. The CDR3 is 19 residues long. For the CDR3, the DNA is TGTGCCAGCAGCGTGCTCCTCGCGACAGGGGGCTCTGGGGCCAACGTCCTGACTTTC. This encodes CASSVLLATGGSGANVLTF.

The chain combines TRBV10-3 with TRBJ1-2; D unresolved. CDR1 and CDR2 from the germline V gene are ENHRY and SYGVKD. Trimming stripped 8 bases from V and 6 bases from J, with 13 bases between. The length of the CDR3 is 12 residues. CDR3: CAIRAEENGYTF. The CDR3 DNA is TGTGCCATCCGGGCTGAGGAGAATGGCTACACCTTC.

The chain combines TRBV3-1 (or the pseudogene TRBV3-2) with TRBJ2-7, with TRBD2 matching 7 bases. Looked up from germline, CDR1 is LGHDT and CDR2 is YNNKEL (reference sequence). The CDR3 is 14 residues long. Germline trimming cut 1 base from V and 7 bases from J; bases unmatched to any gene: 7. As DNA, the CDR3 is TGTGCCAGCAGCCAAGTAGGAGCTAGCGGTGAGCAGTACTTC. Translating gives CASSQVGASGEQYF.

The chain joins TRBV6-5 to TRBJ1-2, with TRBD1 as a possible D gene (6 bases). The CDR3 has 14 residues. Germline-derived CDR1 and CDR2 are MNHEY and SVGAGI. V was cut by 6 bases and J by 7 bases, with 18 bases left in between. The chain's CDR3 is CASRKDSPYPGYTF. The CDR3 DNA sequence: TGTGCCAGCAGAAAGGACAGCCCATATCCTGGCTACACCTTC.

The V call is TRBV7-3, the J call TRBJ2-7; a weak D match, TRBD1 (5 bases). CDR1 and CDR2 from the germline V gene are SGHTA and FQGTGA. V was clipped by 1 base and J by 4 bases, with 14 bases between them. The CDR3 length is 15 residues. The CDR3 reads CASSLMVGQGYEQYF. The CDR3 bases are TGTGCCAGCAGCTTAATGGTTGGCCAGGGATACGAGCAGTACTTC.

This clone was counted once. This rearrangement joins TRBV11-2 to TRBJ1-2, with D possibly matching TRBD1 (6 bases). Trimming took 5 bases from V and 0 from J, leaving 13 bases between them. Germline V gene sequence: CDR1 SGHAT, CDR2 FQNNGV. This CDR3 is built from 15 residues. CDR3 amino acids: CASSPRQATNYGYTF. In nucleotides, the CDR3 is TGTGCCAGCAGCCCCCGACAGGCTACTAACTATGGCTACACCTTC.

This rearrangement joins TRBV15 to TRBJ1-5; D not resolved. The CDR3 length is 16 residues. The V and J ends lost 3 bases and 0 bases respectively, with 12 bases between them. CDR1 is LNHNV, CDR2 YYDKDF, per germline (reference sequence). The CDR3 spells CATSSHEGDSNQPQHF. The CDR3 nucleotides read TGTGCCACCAGCAGCCACGAGGGAGATAGCAATCAGCCCCAGCATTTT.

This CDR3 is CASSFWEAQGNGYTF. CDR3 bases: TGTGCCAGCAGCTTTTGGGAGGCCCAGGGTAATGGCTACACCTTC. J is TRBJ1-2 and V is TRBV7-9; maybe TRBD1 (5 bases). Trimming took 3 bases from V and 6 from J, leaving 17 bases between them. This CDR3 region has 15 residues. The V gene's germline CDR1 is SEHNR and CDR2 FQNEAQ (reference sequence).

The chain couples TRBV4-1 to TRBJ2-2; 9 nucleotides agree with TRBD2. Germline V gives CDR1 MGHRA, CDR2 YSYEKL. The CDR3 is 18 residues long. V trimming: 0 bases; J trimming: 4 bases; junction bases outside the gene matches: 9. CDR3 in amino acids: CASSQDGLAGTITGELFF. In nucleotides, the CDR3 is TGCGCCAGCAGCCAAGACGGGCTAGCGGGGACCATCACCGGGGAGCTGTTTTTT.

The chain uses TRBV3-1 (or the pseudogene TRBV3-2) and TRBJ2-5; 11 bases are a match to TRBD1. V shed 4 bases and J 1 base; nucleotides not matched to a gene: 5. This CDR3 comprises 16 residues. The germline gives CDR1 LGHDT, CDR2 YNNKEL (reference sequence). The CDR3 nucleotides are TGTGCCAGCAGCCTGCGGGGGACAGGGGGCCAAGAGACCCAGTACTTC. This encodes CASSLRGTGGQETQYF.